The T cell receptor (beta chain) described here comes from a study of T cell clones after liver transplantation. Trimming at V came to 7 bases and at J to 0 bases, leaving 14 bases not matched to a gene. The CDR3 consists of 17 residues. Germline V gives CDR1 SGHVS, CDR2 FQNEAQ. The repertoire was sequenced with immunoSEQ multiplex PCR; TCRdb's copy has only in-frame clones and lacks some. In the table there are tens of thousands of clones, around 75% of which are singletons. This material consisted of CD4+ T cells from blood, taken before liver transplant. The receptor comes from a human donor who received a liver transplant. The V call is TRBV7-8, the J call TRBJ2-7, with 8 bases identical to TRBD2. CDR3 nucleotide sequence: TGTGCCAGCAAGACAGCCGGACTAGCCGGGCGCTCCTACGAGCAGTACTTC. It codes for CASKTAGLAGRSYEQYF.